This T cell receptor (beta chain) was retrieved from a study of graft-versus-host responses after intestinal transplantation. Here immunoSEQ multiplex PCR was the method, and the copy in TCRdb shows in-frame clones only, minus some. The sample yields 40,000 or so clones, around four fifths seen once. The germline V gene has CDR1 SGHNT and CDR2 YYREEE (reference sequence). The CDR3 covers 15 residues. With 2 bases removed from V and 0 bases from J, the gap between germline ends came to 11 bases. The source of this sequence is a human patient who received an intestinal transplant, so some T cells may come from the graft donor. The V call is TRBV5-4, the J call TRBJ1-1, with D possibly matching TRBD1 (5 bases). This material consisted of PBMCs, taken approximately 1,000 days after transplant. The DNA for the CDR3 is TGTGCCAGCAGCTTAATGAACAGGCTGAACACTGAAGCTTTCTTT. Its translation: CASSLMNRLNTEAFF.